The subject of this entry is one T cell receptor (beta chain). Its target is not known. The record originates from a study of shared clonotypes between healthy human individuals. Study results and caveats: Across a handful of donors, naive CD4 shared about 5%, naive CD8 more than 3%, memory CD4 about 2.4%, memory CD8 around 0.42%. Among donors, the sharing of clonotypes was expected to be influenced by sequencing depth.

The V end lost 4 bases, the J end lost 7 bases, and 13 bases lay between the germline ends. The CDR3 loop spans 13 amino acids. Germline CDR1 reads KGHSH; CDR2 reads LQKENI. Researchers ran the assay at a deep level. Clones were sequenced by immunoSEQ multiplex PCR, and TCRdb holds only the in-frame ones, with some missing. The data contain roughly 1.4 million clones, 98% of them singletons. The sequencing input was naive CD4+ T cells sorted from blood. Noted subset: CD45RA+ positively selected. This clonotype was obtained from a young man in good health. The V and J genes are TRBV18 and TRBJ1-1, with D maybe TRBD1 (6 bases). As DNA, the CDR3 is TGTGCCAGCTCACGAACGACGGACAGTGAAGCTTTCTTT. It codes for CASSRTTDSEAFF.